Sequencing of this T cell receptor beta chain was carried out in a study of blood T cell repertoires in COVID-19 (TCRdb year 2020). For the wider study: The collaborator samples originated in the United States, Italy and Spain and spanned the acute and convalescent phases of COVID-19. The repertoires were released in a freely available public database meant as a resource for research on the immune response to SARS-CoV-2. The prospective study material was composed of cDNA or gDNA derived from T cells, B-cell-depleted T cells, or PBMCs. The samples were drawn from two sources: the first 160 participants of the ongoing ImmuneRACE study, and 950 to 1,500 subjects contributed by 6 global collaborators. A de-identified subject ID, COVID-19 status, age in years and sex were almost always included in the sample metadata. Deeply sampled blood TCRbeta repertoires from subjects exposed to, actively infected with, or recovered from COVID-19 were included in the dataset. Where available, HLA class I and class II types were taken from metadata supplied by the sample provider and were not determined by assay-based typing. Results the study describes overall, beyond this receptor: How much clinical and demographic metadata was included differed by source and by participant, and the metadata was provided uncurated.

The immunoSEQ Assay, a bias-controlled multiplex PCR, was used to amplify TCRbeta CDR3 regions from genomic DNA. Per the source publication's procedure: The number of nucleated cells in each sample was estimated by amplification of reference gene primers within the assay. To quantify the absolute abundance of each unique TCRbeta CDR3 rearrangement, sequence reads were collapsed and filtered. For each sample, productive Simpson clonality was calculated by taking the square root of Simpson's diversity index across productive rearrangements. The clones in this table, taken by TCRdb from immuneACCESS, are in-frame only. Not every clone is retained; where verified, under half of the shortfall comes from an unresolved V gene, and the cause of the rest is unknown. V, J and clone size were drawn from that table, and D and trimming were deduced from the DNA. This sample has around 210,000 clones in its table, and about 88% of those were observed once. The top ten clonotypes cover roughly 19% of the sample.

Concerning this clone: The antigen it recognizes is unknown. Per-base qualities were not stored, and no clone one base away is much larger.

CDR1 and CDR2, per the germline V gene, are MNHEY and SVGEGT. V gives up 5 bases and J gives up 2 bases, and the segment between their germline ends measures 11 bases. The CDR3 runs 14 amino acids, cysteine and phenylalanine included. Kept here is only the CDR3 DNA, which spans 42 bases and is read in frame from base 1. At one collaborating source in Seattle, patients were enrolled during active infection and were followed longitudinally through the course of disease. Whole blood was collected in K2EDTA tubes by collaborating institutions according to the institutions' own protocols. Collaborator samples were shipped for TCRbeta analysis as frozen whole blood, isolated PBMCs, or DNA extracted from either sample type.

The sequencing sample was made of peripheral blood. The receptor chain draws on TRBV6-2 or TRBV6-3 and TRBJ2-3; there is no confident call for the D gene. The sequence came from a man aged 45-65 years with COVID-19, enrolled during active disease. The CDR3 region reads CASSIGRNTDTQYF. The DNA sequence reads TGTGCCAGCAGTATAGGCAGGAACACAGATACGCAGTATTTT.